The 5 T cell receptor beta chains listed next were all sequenced from one sample in a study of T cell responses to AZD1222 COVID-19 vaccine. Generated by immunoSEQ multiplex PCR, the TCRdb table keeps only in-frame clones and is missing some. This sample has about 110,000 clones, with 85% to 95% found just once. The sequenced sample was peripheral blood, obtained on day 0 of AZD1222 vaccination. Receptors were obtained from an adult in good health.

The V and J genes are TRBV5-1 and TRBJ1-5; 7 bases line up with TRBD1. The CDR3 has 14 amino acids. Germline CDR1 is SGHRS and CDR2 is YFSETQ. V lost 4 bases and J lost 6; bases outside the gene matches: 7. CDR3 sequence (DNA): TGCGCCAGCAGCCCTACAGGGGATGTTCAGCCCCAGCATTTT. This codes for CASSPTGDVQPQHF.

This clone was seen just once. V and J are TRBV6-1 and TRBJ2-3, with 8 bases fitting TRBD2. Germline values: CDR1 MNHNS, CDR2 SASEGT. This CDR3 has 15 amino acids. V trimming: 0 bases; J trimming: 1 base; junction bases outside the gene matches: 0. CDR3 protein: CASSEARGGTDTQYF. CDR3 nucleotide sequence: TGTGCCAGCAGTGAAGCGCGGGGGGGCACAGATACGCAGTATTTT.

This clone appeared a single time. The chain uses TRBV28 and TRBJ1-1; tentative D call: TRBD1 (5 bases). CDR1 and CDR2 from the germline V gene are MDHEN and SYDVKM. The CDR3 runs to 15 residues. V was pared by 3 bases and J by 3 bases, with 14 bases between. The CDR3 sequence is CASSFGGGFDTEAFF. CDR3 bases: TGTGCCAGCAGTTTTGGGGGGGGGTTCGACACTGAAGCTTTCTTT.

V and J are TRBV5-1 and TRBJ2-1; D remains unclear. Between the trimmed V and J ends, which lost 2 bases and 0 bases, there was a span of 9 bases. This CDR3 spans 15 amino acids. CDR1 is SGHRS and CDR2 is YFSETQ in the germline V gene. The CDR3 region is CASSFDSSSYNEQFF. CDR3 DNA sequence: TGCGCCAGCAGCTTTGACTCGAGCTCCTACAATGAGCAGTTCTTC. Filled out from reference TRBV5-1 and TRBJ2-1, the complete variable domain reads KAGVTQTPRYLIKTRGQQVTLSCSPISGHRSVSWYQQTPGQGLQFLFEYFSETQRNKGNFPGRFSGRQFSNSRSEMNVSTLELGDSALYLCASSFDSSSYNEQFFGPGTRLTVL.

The chain carries TRBV27 and TRBJ1-2; D may be TRBD1 (5 bases). Germline lookup yields CDR1 MNHEY and CDR2 SMNVEV (reference sequence). The CDR3 totals 14 residues. V was trimmed by 6 bases and J by 5 bases, leaving 16 bases between them. DNA of the CDR3: TGTGCCAGCAGCCCCTCGGGGCCAATATATGGCTACACCTTC. This translates into CASSPSGPIYGYTF.